This TCR beta chain came from a study of quantifying T cell responses using KT2 cells. In the study overall: RNA was reverse transcribed with TCR alpha and beta constant-region primers. Under optimum conditions, T4 ligation efficiency was estimated at more than 8.5%.

This clonotype has more than one count but fewer than ten. An oligo carrying a UMI was ligated to the cDNA 3' end. The first PCR ran 3 to 5 cycles with an equimolar RC1.1 and RC1.2 beta primer mix. TCRdb itself ran the UMI-ligation and nested PCR reads through MiXCR, one entry per CDR3 protein. The sample consists of 40,000 to 50,000 distinct CDR3 sequences, more than 15% of them appearing once. Known numbers of the T cell clone KT2 were added to PBMC. The TCR comes from a human donor. The sequencing input was PBMCs spiked with cells of the T cell clone KT2.

This chain's CDR3 is CATSETDFYGGYTF. Written as DNA, the CDR3 is TGTGCCACCAGTGAGACGGACTTCTATGGGGGCTACACCTTC. V and J are TRBV24-1 and TRBJ1-2; D call uncertain. Trimming removed 4 bases from V and 8 bases from J, with 16 bases in between. The CDR3 runs 14 residues. The germline CDR1 and CDR2 sequences are KGHDR and SFDVKD.